The 25 T cell receptor beta chains in this list originate from one sample, sequenced in a study of read filtering for tumor transcriptome and immune sequencing. The library was built from about 400 ng RNA with molecular barcoded adaptors for alpha/delta and beta/gamma chains. MiXCR was run by TCRdb on the reads, yielding one entry per CDR3 protein. The sample lists 85,000 to 100,000 distinct CDR3 sequences; 20% to 25% were seen once. Material: a population of CD138-negative cells sorted from bone marrow. The receptor source for this set is a donor at least 40 years old with multiple myeloma.

This clonotype was counted many times. This sequence joins TRBV6-2 or TRBV6-3 and TRBJ2-7; 12 nucleotides line up with TRBD2. Germline trimming cut 6 bases from V and 3 bases from J; bases unmatched to any gene: 3. The germline CDR1 and CDR2 sequences are MNHEY and SVGEGT. There are 14 residues in the CDR3. In DNA form, the CDR3 reads TGTGCCAGCAGCCGGACTAGCGGGAACTACGAGCAGTACTTC. It specifies CASSRTSGNYEQYF.

This clonotype was seen at least ten times. The chain uses TRBV20-1 and TRBJ2-5; D gene uncertain. Trimming removed 4 bases at V and 4 bases at J, with 10 bases between. Germline CDR1 is DFQATT and CDR2 is SNEGSKA (reference sequence). This CDR3 region has 12 residues. CDR3 residues: CSATESTETQYF. The DNA for the CDR3 is TGCAGTGCTACCGAGAGTACAGAGACCCAGTACTTC.

In its sample, this clonotype was seen many times. The chain employs TRBV5-1 and TRBJ2-1; perhaps TRBD2 as D (5 bases). The CDR3 is 16 amino acids. The germline V and J ends were trimmed by 4 bases and 9 bases, with 23 bases remaining between them. CDR1 is SGHRS, CDR2 YFSETQ, per germline. As DNA, the CDR3 is TGCGCCAGCAGCCAACCCTTTTTTGCGATTGCGGGTGAGCAGTTCTTC. It encodes CASSQPFFAIAGEQFF.

The chain links TRBV7-8 to TRBJ1-5; 10 nucleotides align to TRBD1. V lost 6 bases and J lost 6; bases outside the gene matches: 8. This CDR3 region has 15 residues. CDR1 SGHVS and CDR2 FQNEAQ come from the germline V gene. CDR3 bases: TGTGCCAGCAGTATGACAGGGGGCGCGGGTCAGCCCCAGCATTTT. Protein: CASSMTGGAGQPQHF.

The V gene is TRBV20-1, the J gene TRBJ1-3; a weak D match, TRBD1 (5 bases). V was shortened by 5 bases and J by 0 bases, with 11 bases between the two germline ends. This CDR3 has 14 amino acids. Germline V lookup: CDR1 DFQATT, CDR2 SNEGSKA (reference sequence). The CDR3 nucleotides are TGCAGTGCTTCCCACGGGACCTCTGGAAACACCATATATTTT. This gives the protein CSASHGTSGNTIYF.

This clonotype was observed many times. This chain connects TRBV30 to TRBJ2-2, with 8 bases that match TRBD2. CDR1 is GTSNPN and CDR2 is SVGIG in the germline V gene (reference sequence). This CDR3 region has 13 residues. V trimming: 7 bases; J trimming: 4 bases; junction bases outside the gene matches: 5. This CDR3 is CASKRGLTGELFF. DNA for the CDR3: TGTGCCTCAAAGCGGGGGCTCACCGGGGAGCTGTTTTTT.

Ten or more counts support this clonotype. This rearrangement joins TRBV29-1 to TRBJ1-2, with a tentative D call TRBD1 (6 bases). The CDR3 extends over 14 amino acids. Germline CDR1 SQVTM, CDR2 ANQGSEA. Trimming cost V 4 bases and J 4 bases, with 16 bases left between them. The CDR3 reads CSVATTGQSYGYTF. DNA for the CDR3: TGCAGCGTTGCTACCACCGGACAGAGCTATGGCTACACCTTC.

This clonotype was picked up a small number of times. Possible read error: a much larger clone is one base away. The V gene is TRBV7-9, the J gene TRBJ1-1, with a weak D call TRBD1 (5 bases). Germline V CDR1 and CDR2: SEHNR, FQNEAQ (reference sequence). There are 14 residues in the CDR3. Written as DNA, the CDR3 is TGTGCCAGCAGCTTAAAGGGGCCGAACACTGAAGCTCTCTTT. It is translated as CASSLKGPNTEALF.

This clonotype occurred many times. V gene TRBV7-3 combines with J gene TRBJ2-6, with a weak D call TRBD1 (6 bases). Germline V gives CDR1 SGHTA, CDR2 FQGTGA. The length of the CDR3 is 16 residues. V gave up 3 bases and J gave up 2 bases, with 11 bases separating them. The CDR3 bases are TGTGCCAGCAGCTTTACTAGGGGGACTGGGGCCAACGTCCTGACTTTC. This translates into CASSFTRGTGANVLTF.

This clonotype was recorded at least ten times. The V and J genes are TRBV3-1 and TRBJ2-3, with TRBD2 as a possible D gene (5 bases). This CDR3 spans 15 amino acids. The V gene's germline CDR1 is LGHDT and CDR2 YNNKEL (reference sequence). Trimming took off 0 bases at V and 4 bases at J, with 11 bases between the two ends. This chain's CDR3 is CASSQDGGIADTQYF. CDR3 DNA sequence: TGTGCCAGCAGCCAAGATGGAGGAATCGCAGATACGCAGTATTTT.

This clonotype came up many times. The V and J genes are TRBV20-1 and TRBJ1-1, with 7 bases lining up with TRBD1. From germline, CDR1 is DFQATT and CDR2 SNEGSKA (reference sequence). The CDR3 totals 13 residues. Trimming removed 6 bases from V and 1 base from J; junction bases left unmatched: 5. Written as DNA, the CDR3 is TGCAGTGCCCTCCAGGGGGGGAACACTGAAGCTTTCTTT. Residues: CSALQGGNTEAFF.

To note about this clonotype: A much larger clone lies one base from this, so it may be a read error. This chain links TRBV20-1 with TRBJ2-2; the D is unclear. The CDR3 has 16 amino acids. Germline lookup yields CDR1 DFQATT and CDR2 SNEGSKA (reference sequence). The V and J ends lost 0 bases and 4 bases respectively, with 15 bases between them. The chain's CDR3 is CSARDIDGWGTGELFF. The CDR3 nucleotides read TGCAGTGCTAGAGATATAGACGGTTGGGGCACCGGGGAGCTGTTTTTT.

Concerning this clonotype itself: A much larger clone is a single base away; this may be a read error. No conserved phenylalanine or tryptophan is present at the end of the CDR3, so a read error is the likely explanation. It is unclear where the CDR3 begins or ends on the DNA, so no DNA is shown, and the CDR3 is as TCRdb lists it. CDR3 residues: CASSLEGRPSFHL. The V call is TRBV28, the J call TRBJ1-6. CDR1 is MDHEN and CDR2 is SYDVKM in the germline V gene. Ends included, the CDR3 has 13 residues.

This clonotype was seen repeatedly, ten times or more. The chain couples TRBV13 to TRBJ1-5; 7 nucleotides line up with TRBD1. Germline assignment: CDR1 PRHDT and CDR2 FYEKMQ (reference sequence). CDR3 length: 15 residues. Trimming took 0 bases from V and 4 from J; bases not matched to a gene: 3. CDR3 loop: CASSLGQGRNQPQHF. In DNA form, the CDR3 reads TGTGCCAGCAGCTTAGGACAGGGGAGGAATCAGCCCCAGCATTTT.

Note on this clonotype: This may come from a read error, since a much larger clone is one base off. This chain links TRBV5-1 with TRBJ2-3, with a tentative D call TRBD2 (6 bases). Germline V CDR1 and CDR2: SGHRS, YFSETQ. V lost 4 bases and J 2 bases, leaving 14 bases between the germline ends. This CDR3 is built from 15 residues. The CDR3 region is CASSLSGAHTDTQYF. CDR3 DNA sequence: TGCGCCAGCAGCCTTTCGGGAGCCCACACAGATACGCAGTATTTT. Filled out from reference TRBV5-1 and TRBJ2-3, the complete variable domain reads KAGVTQTPRYLIKTRGQQVTLSCSPISGHRSVSWYQQTPGQGLQFLFEYFSETQRNKGNFPGRFSGRQFSNSRSEMNVSTLELGDSALYLCASSLSGAHTDTQYFGPGTRLTVL.

Ten or more counts support this clonotype. The gene calls are TRBV11-3 and TRBJ2-2; 10 positions match TRBD1. Germline V gene sequence: CDR1 SGHNT, CDR2 YENEEA. V was pared by 7 bases and J by 3 bases, with 8 bases of the junction left unmatched. The CDR3 runs to 16 residues. The CDR3 loop reads CASTSGTGDHTGELFF. The CDR3, as DNA: TGTGCCAGCACCTCCGGGACAGGGGACCACACCGGGGAGCTGTTTTTT. Combining the CDR3 with reference TRBV11-3 and TRBJ2-2 gives the whole variable domain EAGVVQSPRYKIIEKKQPVAFWCNPISGHNTLYWYLQNLGQGPELLIRYENEEAVDDSQLPKDRFSAERLKGVDSTLKIQPAELGDSAVYLCASTSGTGDHTGELFFGEGSRLTVL.

Concerning this clonotype: This sequence may be a read error, since a much larger clone differs from it by one base. The CDR3 ends on some other residue instead of the conserved phenylalanine or tryptophan, so this is likely a read error. This chain joins TRBV20-1 and TRBJ2-5; the match to TRBD1 covers 11 bases. V shed 4 bases, J shed 4 bases, and the junction held 2 bases outside the gene matches. The CDR3 has 13 amino acids. Per the germline V gene, CDR1 is DFQATT and CDR2 is SNEGSKA (reference sequence). This CDR3 reads CSATGTGGETQYY. The DNA of the CDR3 is TGCAGTGCTACCGGGACAGGGGGAGAGACCCAGTACTAC.

This clonotype was detected many times. J is TRBJ2-1 and V is TRBV12-3 or TRBV12-4; D uncertain. CDR3 size: 14 residues. V lost 3 bases to trimming and J lost 5 bases, with 11 bases between them. For the CDR3, the DNA is TGTGCCAGCAGTTTTGTAGGGAAGGACAATGAGCAGTTCTTC. This gives the protein CASSFVGKDNEQFF.

This clonotype showed up many times. This chain connects TRBV7-2 to TRBJ2-1; D possibly matches TRBD1 or TRBD2 (5 bases each). V was clipped by 4 bases and J by 5 bases, with 15 bases between them. This CDR3 comprises 15 residues. Germline CDR1 reads SGHTA; CDR2 reads FQGNSA. CDR3 DNA: TGTGCCAGCAGCTCGCCGGGACCCACCCACAATGAGCAGTTCTTC. It codes for CASSSPGPTHNEQFF.

In this sample, this clonotype turned up many times. The CDR3 protein is CASREDNYNEQFF. In DNA form, the CDR3 reads TGCGCCAGCAGAGAGGACAATTACAATGAGCAGTTCTTC. This chain uses TRBV5-1 with TRBJ2-1, with a possible D match to TRBD1 (5 bases). There are 13 residues in the CDR3. V was pared by 5 bases and J by 4 bases, with 10 bases between. The germline V gene encodes CDR1 SGHRS and CDR2 YFSETQ.

Concerning this clonotype: One base away lies a much larger clone, so this may be a sequencing read error. The gene calls are TRBV7-9 and TRBJ2-1; TRBD2 aligns across 12 bases. This CDR3 is built from 16 residues. V was pared by 6 bases and J by 4 bases, with 7 bases of the junction left unmatched. Looked up from germline, CDR1 is SEHNR and CDR2 is FQNEAQ (reference sequence). CDR3 nucleotides: TGTGCCAGCAGGGCTGCTAGCGGGGGGGGATACAATGAGCAGTTCTTC. Its protein product is CASRAASGGGYNEQFF. The full variable domain, rest sourced from reference TRBV7-9 and TRBJ2-1, is DTGVSQNPRHKITKRGQNVTFRCDPISEHNRLYWYRQTLGQGPEFLTYFQNEAQLEKSRLLSDRFSAERPKGSFSTLEIQRTEQGDSAMYLCASRAASGGGYNEQFFGPGTRLTVL.

This clonotype showed up just once. The chain employs TRBV3-1 and TRBJ1-4; unclear D gene. The CDR3 extends over 14 amino acids. Trimming took 6 bases from V and 2 from J, leaving 10 bases between them. Germline V gene data show CDR1 as LGHDT and CDR2 as YNNKEL (reference sequence). CDR3 coding DNA: TGTGCCAGCAGGCCCGCGGGGACTAATGAAAAACTGTTTTTT. It codes for CASRPAGTNEKLFF. Full variable domain (missing parts from reference TRBV3-1 and TRBJ1-4): DTAVSQTPKYLVTQMGNDKSIKCEQNLGHDTMYWYKQDSKKFLKIMFSYNNKELIINETVPNRFSPKSPDKAHLNLHINSLELGDSAVYFCASRPAGTNEKLFFGSGTQLSVL.

This clonotype was recorded a few times. Written as DNA, the CDR3 is TGTGCCAGCAGCTCTTGGGCCACTAAAAATGAGCAGTTCTTC. It encodes CASSSWATKNEQFF. The V call is TRBV7-2, the J call TRBJ2-1; D is undetermined. Germline V CDR1 and CDR2: SGHTA, FQGNSA. Between the trimmed V and J ends, which lost 4 bases and 7 bases, there was a span of 14 bases. CDR3 length: 14 amino acids. Full variable domain (missing parts from reference TRBV7-2 and TRBJ2-1): GAGVSQSPSNKVTEKGKDVELRCDPISGHTALYWYRQSLGQGLEFLIYFQGNSAPDKSGLPSDRFSAERTGGSVSTLTIQRTQQEDSAVYLCASSSWATKNEQFFGPGTRLTVL.

This clonotype was observed many times. V usage is TRBV7-6 and J usage is TRBJ2-1; D uncertain. Germline-derived CDR1 and CDR2 are SGHVS and FNYEAQ. V lost 5 bases and J lost 5, with 19 bases in between. The CDR3 consists of 16 residues. The CDR3 DNA follows: TGTGCCAGCAGCCCATTAGGGATGCCCATACACAATGAGCAGTTCTTC. The encoded protein is CASSPLGMPIHNEQFF.

CDR3 residues: CASSSQTLGTEAFF. In nucleotides, the CDR3 is TGCGCCAGCAGCTCCCAGACCTTGGGCACTGAAGCTTTCTTT. The chain recombines TRBV5-1 with TRBJ1-1; D gene unclear. This CDR3 comprises 14 residues. The V end lost 3 bases, the J end lost 4 bases, and 13 bases lay between the germline ends. Germline V lookup: CDR1 SGHRS, CDR2 YFSETQ. The whole variable domain, remainder taken from reference TRBV5-1 and TRBJ1-1, is KAGVTQTPRYLIKTRGQQVTLSCSPISGHRSVSWYQQTPGQGLQFLFEYFSETQRNKGNFPGRFSGRQFSNSRSEMNVSTLELGDSALYLCASSSQTLGTEAFFGQGTRLTVV.